The 6 T cell receptor beta chains given below trace back to one sample, sequenced in a study of blood T cell repertoires in COVID-19. Clones were read by immunoSEQ multiplex PCR, and TCRdb kept only the in-frame ones, dropping some. The sample has about 180,000 clones; over 75% are singletons. Specimen: peripheral blood. The receptor set was obtained from a man in his forties with active or convalescent COVID-19.

The V call is TRBV28, the J call TRBJ1-1; TRBD1 aligns across 7 bases. With V trimmed by 2 bases and J by 9 bases, 3 bases remained unmatched. Looked up from germline, CDR1 is MDHEN and CDR2 is SYDVKM. The CDR3 extends over 12 amino acids. This CDR3 is CASSLQGEKAFF. The CDR3 DNA reads as TGTGCCAGCAGTTTACAGGGGGAAAAAGCTTTCTTT.

The rearrangement joins TRBV5-8 to TRBJ1-5; the match to TRBD1 covers 10 bases. This CDR3 contains 14 residues. Germline values: CDR1 SGHTS, CDR2 YDEGEE. Trimming removed 7 bases from V and 3 bases from J; junction bases left unmatched: 4. This CDR3 reads CASGTGVANQPQHF. The CDR3 DNA sequence: TGTGCCAGCGGGACAGGGGTCGCCAATCAGCCCCAGCATTTT.

This clone was counted once. The chain combines TRBV7-3 with TRBJ2-4; tentative D call: TRBD1 (6 bases). Germline CDR1 reads SGHTA; CDR2 reads FQGTGA. The CDR3 is made up of 15 amino acids. The V end lost 3 bases, the J end lost 4 bases, and 13 bases lay between the germline ends. As DNA, the CDR3 is TGTGCCAGCAGCTTCCAACCCGGACAGAAAAACATTCAGTACTTC. This translates into CASSFQPGQKNIQYF.

The chain uses TRBV7-2 and TRBJ2-1; 9 nucleotides agree with TRBD2. V lost 2 bases and J lost 4; bases outside the gene matches: 3. The CDR3 runs to 15 residues. The germline V gene encodes CDR1 SGHTA and CDR2 FQGNSA. The CDR3 coding sequence is TGTGCCAGCAGCTTACGGCGGGGGGGTTACAATGAGCAGTTCTTC. Protein sequence: CASSLRRGGYNEQFF.

This clone was seen only once. The rearrangement joins TRBV2 to TRBJ2-1; the D gene is possibly TRBD1 (5 bases). The CDR3 extends over 15 amino acids. Germline V gene data show CDR1 as SNHLY and CDR2 as FYNNEI. The V end was cut by 6 bases, the J end by 0 bases, with 12 bases between. CDR3 nucleotides: TGTGCCAGCAGGACCGACAGTAGCTCCTACAATGAGCAGTTCTTC. Its protein is CASRTDSSSYNEQFF.

This clone has a single count. The V call is TRBV9, the J call TRBJ2-1; 10 bases agree with TRBD2. CDR3 length equals 16 residues. The V segment lost 3 bases and the J segment 7 bases; nucleotides outside the gene matches: 10. CDR1 SGDLS and CDR2 YYNGEE come from the germline V gene. DNA for the CDR3: TGTGCCAGCAGCGCGTCCCTAGCGGGGGTAGGGAATGAGCAGTTCTTC. It encodes CASSASLAGVGNEQFF.